The entry below describes one T cell receptor (beta chain). Its antigen is still unknown. This sample was included in a study of OX40 agonist ivuxolimab in advanced cancers. The wider study: Allowance was made for prior anti-PD-1, anti-PD-L1 or anti-CTLA-4 therapy, and about 40% had some.

General study findings and limits: More expanded clones were seen, on average, in CD8+ T cells than in CD4+. What antigens the expanded peripheral T cells recognized was never established.

Clones were read by immunoSEQ multiplex PCR, and TCRdb kept only the in-frame ones, dropping some. In the table there are roughly 86,000 clones, about nine tenths of which are singletons. Germline V lookup: CDR1 SGHAT, CDR2 FQDESV (reference sequence). The CDR3 spans 15 residues. V lost 5 bases to trimming and J lost 3 bases; unmatched junction nucleotides: 8. The V and J genes are TRBV11-1 and TRBJ2-7; 9 nucleotides line up with TRBD2. The receptor comes from an adult with an advanced solid tumor such as melanoma, head and neck, liver or kidney cancer. Material: CD4+ or CD8+ T cells sorted from blood, obtained in a trial of the OX40 agonist ivuxolimab. In nucleotides, the CDR3 is TGTGCCAGCAGCCCAGGGGCTAGCGGGATCTACGAGCAGTACTTC. Amino acids: CASSPGASGIYEQYF.